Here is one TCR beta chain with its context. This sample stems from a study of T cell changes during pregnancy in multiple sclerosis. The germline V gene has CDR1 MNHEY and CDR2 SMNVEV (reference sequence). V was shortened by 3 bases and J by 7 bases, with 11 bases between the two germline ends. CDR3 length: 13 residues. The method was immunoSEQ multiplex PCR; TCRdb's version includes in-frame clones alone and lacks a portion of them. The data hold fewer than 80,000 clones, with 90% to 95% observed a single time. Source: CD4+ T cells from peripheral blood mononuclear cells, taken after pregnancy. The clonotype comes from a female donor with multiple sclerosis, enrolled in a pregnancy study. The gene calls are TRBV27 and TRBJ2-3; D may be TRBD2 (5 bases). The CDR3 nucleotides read TGTGCCAGCAGTTTCCGGGGTAGTTATACGCAGTATTTT. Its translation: CASSFRGSYTQYF.